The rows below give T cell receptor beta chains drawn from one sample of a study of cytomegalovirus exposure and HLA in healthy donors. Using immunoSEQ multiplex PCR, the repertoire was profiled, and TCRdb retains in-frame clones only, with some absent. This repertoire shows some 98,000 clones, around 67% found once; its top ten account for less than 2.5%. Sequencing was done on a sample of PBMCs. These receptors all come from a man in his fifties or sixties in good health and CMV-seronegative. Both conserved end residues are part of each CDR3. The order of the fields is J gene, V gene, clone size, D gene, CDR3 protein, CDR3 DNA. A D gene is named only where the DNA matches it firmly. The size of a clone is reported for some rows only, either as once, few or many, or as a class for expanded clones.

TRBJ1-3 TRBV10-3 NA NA CAISESTGTIYF TGTGCCATCAGTGAGTCGACAGGCACCATATATTTT
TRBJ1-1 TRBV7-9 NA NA CASSLQDGAFF TGTGCCAGCAGCCTACAGGACGGAGCTTTCTTT
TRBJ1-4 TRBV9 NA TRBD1 CASSAPGGEGEKLFF TGTGCCAGCAGCGCCCCAGGGGGCGAGGGGGAAAAACTGTTTTTT
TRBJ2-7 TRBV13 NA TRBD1 CASSLGQGVRYEQYF TGTGCCAGCAGCTTAGGCCAGGGGGTTAGGTACGAGCAGTACTTC
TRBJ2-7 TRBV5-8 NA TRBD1 CASSLAQGSEQYF TGTGCCAGCAGCTTGGCACAGGGGAGCGAGCAGTACTTC
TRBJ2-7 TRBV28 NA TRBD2 CASSARTSGAYEQYF TGTGCCAGCAGTGCCCGGACTAGCGGGGCCTACGAGCAGTACTTC
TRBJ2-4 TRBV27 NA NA CASSHQGGSIQYF TGTGCCAGCAGTCACCAGGGGGGTAGCATTCAGTACTTC
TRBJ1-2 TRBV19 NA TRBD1 CATKGTVASGYTF TGTGCCACCAAGGGGACAGTCGCGTCAGGCTACACCTTC
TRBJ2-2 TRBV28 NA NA CASRWTGQTGELFF TGTGCCAGCCGATGGACCGGACAGACCGGGGAGCTGTTTTTT
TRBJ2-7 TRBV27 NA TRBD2 CASSLSGGSYEQYF TGTGCCAGCAGCCTTAGCGGGGGCTCCTACGAGCAGTACTTC
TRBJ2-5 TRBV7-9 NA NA CASSLTGGQEAQYF TGTGCCAGCAGCTTAACTGGGGGCCAAGAGGCCCAGTACTTC
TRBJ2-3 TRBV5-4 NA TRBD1 CASSTGQGTDTQYF TGTGCCAGCAGCACGGGACAGGGGACAGATACGCAGTATTTT
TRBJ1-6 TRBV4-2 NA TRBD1 CASSQERGTDNSPLHF TGTGCCAGCAGCCAAGAGAGGGGGACAGATAATTCACCCCTCCACTTT
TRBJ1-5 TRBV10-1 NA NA CASSEGGGPQHF TGCGCCAGCAGTGAAGGGGGGGGGCCCCAGCATTTT
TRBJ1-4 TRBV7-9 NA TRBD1 CASRWDREAEKLFF TGTGCCAGCAGGTGGGACAGGGAGGCGGAAAAACTGTTTTTT
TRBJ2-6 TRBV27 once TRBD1 CASGPGQGRSGANVLTF TGTGCCAGCGGACCGGGACAGGGCCGCTCTGGGGCCAACGTCCTGACTTTC
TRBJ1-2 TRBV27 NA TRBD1 CASSSKTGSYGYTF TGTGCCAGCAGTTCAAAGACAGGGAGCTATGGCTACACCTTC
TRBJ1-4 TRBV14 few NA CASSQDLYGKLFF TGTGCCAGCAGCCAAGATTTATACGGGAAACTGTTTTTT
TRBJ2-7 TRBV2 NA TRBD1 CASSTTGGEQYF TGTGCCAGCAGTACCACAGGGGGCGAGCAGTACTTC
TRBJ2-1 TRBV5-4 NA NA CASSRPGDGNEQFF TGTGCCAGCAGCCGACCGGGAGATGGGAATGAGCAGTTCTTC
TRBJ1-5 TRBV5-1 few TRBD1 CASSLVGGPGQPQHF TGCGCCAGCAGCTTGGTAGGGGGCCCCGGTCAGCCCCAGCATTTT
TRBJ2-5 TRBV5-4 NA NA CASSLGLAETQYF TGTGCCAGCAGCTTAGGGCTAGCGGAGACCCAGTACTTC
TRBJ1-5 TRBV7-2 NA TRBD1 CASSLGQGVGQPQHF TGTGCCAGCAGCTTGGGACAGGGGGTCGGGCAGCCCCAGCATTTT
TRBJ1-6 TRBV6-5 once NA CASSYGPGGNSPLHF TGTGCCAGCAGTTATGGCCCCGGAGGTAATTCACCCCTCCACTTT
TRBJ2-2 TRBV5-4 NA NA CASSLPTGELFF TGTGCCAGCAGCTTGCCTACCGGGGAGCTGTTTTTT
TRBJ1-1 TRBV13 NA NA CASSLDKNTEAFF TGTGCCAGCAGCTTAGACAAGAACACTGAAGCTTTCTTT
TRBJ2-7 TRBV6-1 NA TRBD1 CASRTRDSLTYEQYF TGTGCCAGCAGAACCCGGGACAGCCTCACCTACGAGCAGTACTTC
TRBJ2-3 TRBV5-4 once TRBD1 CASSRTGFGADTQYF TGTGCCAGCAGCCGGACAGGGTTTGGGGCGGATACGCAGTATTTT
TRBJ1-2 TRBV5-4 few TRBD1 CASSSDRTGGFPGYTF TGTGCCAGCAGCTCAGACCGGACAGGGGGCTTTCCTGGCTACACCTTC
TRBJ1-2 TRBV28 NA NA CASSFRGYGYTF TGTGCCAGCAGTTTCCGGGGCTATGGCTACACCTTC
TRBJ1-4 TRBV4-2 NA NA CASSQGPTLGEKLFF TGTGCCAGCAGCCAAGGCCCCACACTAGGAGAAAAACTGTTTTTT
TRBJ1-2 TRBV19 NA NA CASSRGRGYTF TGTGCCAGTAGTAGGGGCCGGGGCTACACCTTC
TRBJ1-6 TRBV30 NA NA CAWIRVQGSPLHF TGTGCCTGGATACGGGTGCAGGGTTCACCCCTCCACTTT
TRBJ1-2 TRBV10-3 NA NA CAISGNSNYGYTF TGTGCCATCAGTGGAAACAGTAACTATGGCTACACCTTC
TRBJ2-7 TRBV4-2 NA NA CASSQEGPGTGTSYEQYF TGTGCCAGCAGCCAGGAGGGGCCCGGGACTGGAACCTCCTACGAGCAGTACTTC
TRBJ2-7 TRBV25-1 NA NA CASSRDNSYEQYF TGTGCCAGCAGTCGTGACAACTCCTACGAGCAGTACTTC
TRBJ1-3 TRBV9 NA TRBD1 CASSVGGGSGNTIYF TGTGCCAGCAGCGTAGGAGGGGGCTCCGGAAACACCATATATTTT
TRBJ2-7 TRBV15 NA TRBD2 CATSRDIASGLSYEQYF TGTGCCACCAGCAGAGATATTGCTAGCGGGCTTTCCTACGAGCAGTACTTC
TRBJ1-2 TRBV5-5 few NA CASSLDGGYGYTF TGTGCCAGCAGCTTGGACGGGGGTTATGGCTACACCTTC
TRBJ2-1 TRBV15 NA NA CATSRDRKARGNEQFF TGTGCCACCAGCAGAGATCGCAAAGCTAGGGGCAATGAGCAGTTCTTC
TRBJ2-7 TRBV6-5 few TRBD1 CASRPGQGAYEQYF TGTGCCAGCAGGCCGGGACAGGGAGCCTACGAGCAGTACTTC
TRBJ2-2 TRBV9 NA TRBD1 CASSVGDRAAGELFF TGTGCCAGCAGCGTAGGGGACAGGGCGGCCGGGGAGCTGTTTTTT
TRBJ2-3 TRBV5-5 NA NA CASTPTSTDTQYF TGTGCCAGCACCCCGACTAGCACAGATACGCAGTATTTT
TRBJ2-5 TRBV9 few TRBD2 CASSVEGLAGQETQYF TGTGCCAGCAGCGTGGAGGGACTAGCGGGACAAGAGACCCAGTACTTC
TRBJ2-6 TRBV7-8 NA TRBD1 CASSPRQGASGANVLTF TGTGCCAGCAGCCCAAGACAGGGCGCTTCTGGGGCCAACGTCCTGACTTTC
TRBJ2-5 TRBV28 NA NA CASSSKGDYVQETQYF TGTGCCAGCAGTTCAAAGGGGGACTACGTACAAGAGACCCAGTACTTC
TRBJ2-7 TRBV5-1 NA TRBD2 CASSLAGTSGRVSSYEQYF TGCGCCAGCAGCTTGGCCGGGACTAGCGGGAGGGTAAGCTCCTACGAGCAGTACTTC
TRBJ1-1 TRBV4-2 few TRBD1 CASSGGTGVGTEAFF TGTGCCAGCAGCGGCGGGACAGGGGTTGGCACTGAAGCTTTCTTT
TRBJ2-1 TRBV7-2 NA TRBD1 CASSPWTGGNNEQFF TGTGCCAGCAGCCCCTGGACAGGGGGGAACAATGAGCAGTTCTTC
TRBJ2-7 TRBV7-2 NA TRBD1 CASSLAGQGSEQYF TGTGCCAGCAGCTTAGCGGGACAGGGCTCCGAGCAGTACTTC
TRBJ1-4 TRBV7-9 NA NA CSSSPRKEKLFF TGTTCCAGCAGCCCGCGGAAGGAAAAACTGTTTTTT
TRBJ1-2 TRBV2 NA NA CASSSGQGRYTF NA
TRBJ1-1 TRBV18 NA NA CASSLSQGGAFF TGTGCCAGCTCTCTGTCCCAAGGGGGAGCTTTCTTT